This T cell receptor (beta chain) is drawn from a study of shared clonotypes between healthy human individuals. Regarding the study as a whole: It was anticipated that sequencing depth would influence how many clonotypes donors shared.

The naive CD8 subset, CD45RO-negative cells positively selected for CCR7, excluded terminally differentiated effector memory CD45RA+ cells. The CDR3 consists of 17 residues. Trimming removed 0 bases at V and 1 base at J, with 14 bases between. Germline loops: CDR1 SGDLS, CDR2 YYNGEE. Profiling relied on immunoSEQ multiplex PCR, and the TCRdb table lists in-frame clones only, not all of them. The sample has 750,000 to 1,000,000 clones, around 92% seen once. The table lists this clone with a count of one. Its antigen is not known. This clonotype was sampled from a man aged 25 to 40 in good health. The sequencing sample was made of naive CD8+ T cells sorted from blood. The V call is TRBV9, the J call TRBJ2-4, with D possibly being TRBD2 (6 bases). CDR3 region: CASSVGASRGAKNIQYF. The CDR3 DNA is TGTGCCAGCAGCGTAGGAGCATCTCGGGGGGCCAAAAACATTCAGTACTTC.